The subject of this entry is one T cell receptor beta chain. V shed 8 bases and J 6 bases; nucleotides not matched to a gene: 6. CDR3 length: 14 residues. Germline lookup yields CDR1 MDHEN and CDR2 SYDVKM. The sample comes from a study of shared clonotypes between healthy human individuals. Libraries were prepared by immunoSEQ multiplex PCR; TCRdb keeps only in-frame clonotypes and omits some of them. The table shows about 1.1 million clones, with approximately 80% occurring only once. J is TRBJ2-2 and V is TRBV28; TRBD2 agrees at 10 bases. The sequence came from a man between 18 and 29 years old in good health. Some clones in this sample may be carry-over from other donors' samples. Sequenced material: memory CD4+ T cells from PBMCs. Regarding subset: CD45RA-negative fraction. The CDR3 is CASGSLAGAGELFF. CDR3 DNA sequence: TGTGCCAGCGGGAGTCTAGCGGGAGCCGGGGAGCTGTTTTTT.